This entry lists 16 T cell receptor beta chains sequenced from one sample in a study of blood T cell repertoires in COVID-19. This table comes from immunoSEQ multiplex PCR, and its TCRdb copy is limited to in-frame clones, with some not included. The repertoire includes some 70,000 clones, roughly 91% of them detected once, and about a tenth sits in the top ten. What was sequenced was PBMCs or T cells enriched from blood (not recorded which). The receptor set was obtained from a woman aged 40 to 50 who had recovered from COVID-19.

This clone was seen only once. The rearrangement uses TRBV2 and TRBJ1-3; TRBD1 might be the D (5 bases). Germline-derived CDR1 and CDR2 are SNHLY and FYNNEI. V lost 5 bases, J lost 4 bases, and 12 bases lay in between. This CDR3 region has 14 residues. CDR3 loop: CASSLRGSGNTIYF. For the CDR3, the DNA is TGTGCCAGCAGTCTTAGGGGTTCCGGAAACACCATATATTTT.

This rearrangement joins TRBV6-5 to TRBJ1-2, with 7 bases lining up with TRBD1. Germline CDR1 reads MNHEY; CDR2 reads SVGAGI. V was pared by 6 bases and J by 6 bases, with 10 bases of the junction left unmatched. This CDR3 has 14 amino acids. CDR3 amino acids: CASSRTGEIDGYTF. CDR3 nucleotide sequence: TGTGCCAGCAGCAGGACAGGAGAGATTGATGGCTACACCTTC.

This sequence joins TRBV14 and TRBJ2-1; no clear D gene. The germline V and J ends were trimmed by 4 bases and 3 bases, with 13 bases remaining between them. There are 15 residues in the CDR3. Germline loops: CDR1 SGHDN, CDR2 FVKESK. In nucleotides, the CDR3 is TGTGCCAGCAGCCTCGCATCCAAGCACTACAATGAGCAGTTCTTC. Translation: CASSLASKHYNEQFF.

This chain connects TRBV27 to TRBJ1-1; 10 positions match TRBD1. V lost 4 bases, J lost 10 bases, and 6 bases stayed unmatched. The CDR3 spans 13 residues. CDR1 MNHEY and CDR2 SMNVEV come from the germline V gene (reference sequence). The CDR3 region has the DNA TGTGCCAGCAGTTCGACAGGGGGCTGGGGAGCTTTCTTT. This codes for CASSSTGGWGAFF.

This rearrangement joins TRBV12-3 or TRBV12-4 to TRBJ1-1; 8 bases fit TRBD1. The CDR3 totals 13 residues. Germline trimming cut 8 bases from V and 8 bases from J; bases unmatched to any gene: 10. DNA of the CDR3: TGTGCCAGCTGCACCCTCAGGGGGCGCGAAGCTTTCTTT. It codes for CASCTLRGREAFF.

This rearrangement joins TRBV7-9 to TRBJ1-4; 8 bases align to TRBD1. CDR3 length: 16 residues. Germline loops: CDR1 SEHNR, CDR2 FQNEAQ (reference sequence). V was clipped by 3 bases and J by 7 bases; unmatched bases: 10. CDR3 loop: CASSFGQGERVEKLFF. CDR3 DNA sequence: TGTGCCAGCAGCTTTGGACAGGGTGAGCGCGTTGAAAAACTGTTTTTT.

V and J are TRBV15 and TRBJ2-1, with a possible D match to TRBD2 (7 bases). CDR1 is LNHNV, CDR2 YYDKDF, per germline (reference sequence). The CDR3 is 16 residues long. V lost 0 bases and J lost 4, with 13 bases in between. The CDR3, as DNA: TGTGCCACCAGCAGAGATCAAGGGGGGGGATACAATGAGCAGTTCTTC. Its protein product is CATSRDQGGGYNEQFF. The variable domain in full, with the rest retrieved from reference TRBV15 and TRBJ2-1, is DAMVIQNPRYQVTQFGKPVTLSCSQTLNHNVMYWYQQKSSQAPKLLFHYYDKDFNNEADTPDNFQSRRPNTSFCFLDIRSPGLGDTAMYLCATSRDQGGGYNEQFFGPGTRLTVL.

This chain uses TRBV5-4 with TRBJ2-1, with unresolved D. Germline CDR1 is SGHNT and CDR2 is YYREEE (reference sequence). V gave up 1 base and J gave up 7 bases, with 12 bases separating them. The CDR3 length is 14 residues. The CDR3 sequence is CASSLMFSLNEQFF. CDR3 DNA sequence: TGTGCCAGCAGCTTGATGTTTAGTCTGAATGAGCAGTTCTTC. Filled out from reference TRBV5-4 and TRBJ2-1, the complete variable domain reads ETGVTQSPTHLIKTRGQQVTLRCSSQSGHNTVSWYQQALGQGPQFIFQYYREEENGRGNFPPRFSGLQFPNYSSELNVNALELDDSALYLCASSLMFSLNEQFFGPGTRLTVL.

The chain couples TRBV13 to TRBJ2-2; a possible D gene is TRBD2 (7 bases). CDR3 length: 16 residues. Germline CDR1 is PRHDT and CDR2 is FYEKMQ (reference sequence). Trimming took 2 bases from V and 3 from J, leaving 13 bases between them. The CDR3 sequence is CASSLIAGAYTGELFF. CDR3 nucleotide sequence: TGTGCCAGCAGCTTAATCGCGGGGGCCTACACCGGGGAGCTGTTTTTT.

V gene TRBV5-1 combines with J gene TRBJ1-2; perhaps TRBD1 as D (6 bases). The germline CDR1 and CDR2 sequences are SGHRS and YFSETQ. This CDR3 is 15 amino acids long. V lost 0 bases and J 7 bases, leaving 16 bases between the germline ends. CDR3 amino acids: CASSLAWGLSGGYTF. The CDR3 DNA reads as TGCGCCAGCAGCTTGGCCTGGGGGCTGAGCGGTGGCTACACCTTC.

This rearrangement joins TRBV6-5 to TRBJ2-5; TRBD1 aligns across 7 bases. Germline CDR1 reads MNHEY; CDR2 reads SVGAGI. The CDR3 covers 15 residues. V lost 6 bases and J lost 1; bases outside the gene matches: 8. The CDR3 nucleotides are TGTGCCAGCAGAACAGACAGGGACCTCCAAGAGACCCAGTACTTC. Translated, it gives CASRTDRDLQETQYF.

This sequence joins TRBV19 and TRBJ1-6; D uncertain. Germline V gene data show CDR1 as LNHDA and CDR2 as SQIVND (reference sequence). Trimming removed 5 bases at V and 6 bases at J, with 5 bases between. The CDR3 is made up of 12 amino acids. CDR3 sequence: CASSPPNSPLHF. The CDR3 DNA follows: TGTGCCAGTAGTCCTCCTAATTCACCCCTCCACTTT.

The chain links TRBV12-3 or TRBV12-4 to TRBJ1-3; the D gene is possibly TRBD1 (6 bases). The CDR3 is made up of 13 amino acids. V was trimmed by 4 bases and J by 8 bases, leaving 12 bases between them. The CDR3 sequence is CASSYRVRDTIYF. The CDR3 nucleotides read TGTGCCAGCAGTTACAGGGTCCGGGACACCATATATTTT.

This sequence joins TRBV5-1 and TRBJ2-1; TRBD2 aligns across 9 bases. J lost 7 bases, V lost 0 bases, and 2 bases had no gene match. The CDR3 sequence is 14 residues long. In germline, CDR1 is SGHRS, CDR2 YFSETQ. For the CDR3, the DNA is TGCGCCAGCAGCTTGGGCGGGGGGGCAAATGAGCAGTTCTTC. Translating gives CASSLGGGANEQFF.

V and J are TRBV5-1 and TRBJ1-2; D unresolved. The V end was cut by 7 bases, the J end by 3 bases, with 19 bases between. This CDR3 contains 15 residues. Germline CDR1 and CDR2: SGHRS and YFSETQ. The CDR3 DNA reads as TGCGCCAGCTCCCCCCGGGCGGGCGTAGACTATGGCTACACCTTC. Translation gives CASSPRAGVDYGYTF.

The DNA of the CDR3 is TGTGCCAGCAGCTTAGAGCGGGGAGTCGACACCGGGGAGCTGTTTTTT. Translating it yields CASSLERGVDTGELFF. The gene calls are TRBV11-3 and TRBJ2-2; maybe TRBD2 (6 bases). CDR1 and CDR2 from the germline V gene are SGHNT and YENEEA. V gave up 0 bases and J gave up 3 bases, with 11 bases separating them. This CDR3 comprises 16 residues.